This TCR beta chain was obtained from a study of T cell responses to AZD1222 COVID-19 vaccine. General study findings and limits: The breadth and depth of Spike-specific TCRs increased once two AZD1222 doses had been given.

Profiling relied on immunoSEQ multiplex PCR, and the TCRdb table lists in-frame clones only, not all of them. The data hold about 110,000 clones, with approximately 94% observed a single time. This clone was recorded once. Its antigen is not identified. The CDR3 spans 12 residues. Between the trimmed V and J ends, which lost 9 bases and 10 bases, there was a span of 13 bases. Germline V gene sequence: CDR1 LNHDA, CDR2 SQIVND (reference sequence). The specimen comprised peripheral blood, sampled 28 days after the second AZD1222 dose. The receptor's source is an adult who received the AZD1222 COVID-19 vaccine. The chain carries TRBV19 and TRBJ1-6, with a tentative D call TRBD1 (5 bases). The CDR3 loop is CASGAGISPLHF. The CDR3, as DNA: TGTGCCAGCGGGGCGGGAATATCACCCCTCCACTTT.